The entry below describes one TCR beta chain. Its specificity is unknown. Only in-frame clones appear in the TCRdb table, and some are missing; sequencing was by immunoSEQ multiplex PCR. The sample holds about 120,000 clones, 75% to 90% seen once. Patients were ruled out by autoimmune disease history or systemic immunosuppression. The data are from a study of OX40 agonist ivuxolimab in advanced cancers. Study as a whole: Dose-escalation patients suffered from hepatocellular carcinoma, melanoma, renal cell or head and neck cancer. Study conclusions and caveats: Not determined was the antigen specificity of the expanded peripheral T cells. At 0.1 to 3.0 mg/kg and by week 6, CD4+ and CD8+ T cells in the blood had expanded clonally.

The sequence was obtained from an adult with an advanced solid tumor such as melanoma, head and neck, liver or kidney cancer. The sample consisted of CD4+ or CD8+ T cells sorted from blood, taken in a trial of the OX40 agonist ivuxolimab.

The DNA for the CDR3 is TGCGCCAGCAGCTTCGGGGACTTAAACTATGGCTACACCTTC. Translating gives CASSFGDLNYGYTF. The chain combines TRBV5-1 with TRBJ1-2; tentatively, D is TRBD1 (5 bases). The CDR3 runs to 14 residues. V lost 2 bases, J lost 2 bases, and 10 bases lay in between. From germline, CDR1 is SGHRS and CDR2 YFSETQ.